This T cell receptor beta chain emerged from a study of cytomegalovirus exposure and HLA in healthy donors. At the level of the study: Unique TCRs numbering approximately 80 million, obtained from HLA-typed donors, made up an early data release. Study outcomes and limitations: The study dropped some indistinguishable V segments, TRBV6-2 and TRBV6-3 among them. Among donors in an Asian-associated ancestry cluster, a later analysis reportedly found fewer N-insertions than the roughly 680-donor mean.

The CDR3 covers 11 residues. Germline V gene sequence: CDR1 LGHNT, CDR2 FRNRAP. V was cut by 8 bases and J by 7 bases, with 9 bases left in between. Regarding this clone: Its target is unknown.

The PCR contained 60 Vbeta and 13 Jbeta primers. Per the authors' pipeline: Later, an analysis found roughly 80 million unique TCR beta chains, and some 10 million of these were shared. Using immunoSEQ multiplex PCR, the repertoire was profiled, and TCRdb retains in-frame clones only, with some absent. The V and J calls and clone size were taken over from that table, and D and trimming were inferred from the DNA. This sample has about 110,000 clones, with 13% to 15% found just once. The chain joins TRBV12-5 to TRBJ2-1; D is undetermined. The TCR was taken from a female donor in good health and CMV-seronegative. Specimen: PBMCs. The CDR3 region has the DNA TGTGCTAGTACGTACGGGAATGAGCAGTTCTTC. It codes for CASTYGNEQFF. Together with reference TRBV12-5 and TRBJ2-1, the CDR3 gives the full variable domain: DARVTQTPRHKVTEMGQEVTMRCQPILGHNTVFWYRQTMMQGLELLAYFRNRAPLDDSGMPKDRFSAEMPDATLATLKIQPSEPRDSAVYFCASTYGNEQFFGPGTRLTVL.